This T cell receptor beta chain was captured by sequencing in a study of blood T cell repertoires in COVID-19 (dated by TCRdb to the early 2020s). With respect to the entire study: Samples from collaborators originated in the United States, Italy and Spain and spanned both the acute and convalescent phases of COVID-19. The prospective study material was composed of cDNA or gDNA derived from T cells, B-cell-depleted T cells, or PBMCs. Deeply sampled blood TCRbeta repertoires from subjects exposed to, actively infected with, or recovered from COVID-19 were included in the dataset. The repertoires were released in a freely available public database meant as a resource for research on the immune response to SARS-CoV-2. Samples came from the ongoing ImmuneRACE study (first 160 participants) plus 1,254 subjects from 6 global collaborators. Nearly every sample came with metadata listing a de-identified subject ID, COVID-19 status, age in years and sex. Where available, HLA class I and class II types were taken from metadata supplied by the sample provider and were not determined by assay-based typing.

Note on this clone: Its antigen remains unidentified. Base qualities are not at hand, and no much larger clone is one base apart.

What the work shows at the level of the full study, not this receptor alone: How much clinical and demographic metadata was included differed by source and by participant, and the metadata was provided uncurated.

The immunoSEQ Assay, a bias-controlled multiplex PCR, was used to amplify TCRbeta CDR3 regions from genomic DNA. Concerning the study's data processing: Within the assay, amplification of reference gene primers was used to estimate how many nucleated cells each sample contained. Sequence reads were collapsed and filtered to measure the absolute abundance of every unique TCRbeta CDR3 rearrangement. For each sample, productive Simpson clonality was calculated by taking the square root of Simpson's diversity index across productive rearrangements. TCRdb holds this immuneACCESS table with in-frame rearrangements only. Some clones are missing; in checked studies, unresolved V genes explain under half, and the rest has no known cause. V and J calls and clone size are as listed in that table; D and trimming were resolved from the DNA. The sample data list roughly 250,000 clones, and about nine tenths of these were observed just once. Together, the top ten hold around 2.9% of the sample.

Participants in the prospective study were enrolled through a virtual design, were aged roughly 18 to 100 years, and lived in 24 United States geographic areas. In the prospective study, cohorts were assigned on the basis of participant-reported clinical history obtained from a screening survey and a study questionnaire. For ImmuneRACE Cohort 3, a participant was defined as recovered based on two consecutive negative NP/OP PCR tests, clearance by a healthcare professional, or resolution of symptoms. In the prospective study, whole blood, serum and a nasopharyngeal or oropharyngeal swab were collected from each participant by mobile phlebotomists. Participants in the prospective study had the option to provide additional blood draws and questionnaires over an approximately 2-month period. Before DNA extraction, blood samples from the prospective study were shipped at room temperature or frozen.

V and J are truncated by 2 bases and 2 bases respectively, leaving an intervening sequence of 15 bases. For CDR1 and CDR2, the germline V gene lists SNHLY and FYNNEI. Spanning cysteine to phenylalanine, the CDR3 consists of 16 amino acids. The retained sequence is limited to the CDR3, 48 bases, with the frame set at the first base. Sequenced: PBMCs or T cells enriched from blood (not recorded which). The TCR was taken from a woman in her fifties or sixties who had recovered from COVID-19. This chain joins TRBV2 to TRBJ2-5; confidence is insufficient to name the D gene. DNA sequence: TGTGCCAGCAGTGAACCCGTGTCACACACACAAGAGACCCAGTACTTC. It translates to CASSEPVSHTQETQYF.